This record looks at one TCR beta chain sequence and its context. Its antigen is unidentified. Germline V lookup: CDR1 SGHVS, CDR2 FNYEAQ. The CDR3 runs to 15 residues. Trimming took 0 bases from V and 6 from J, leaving 11 bases between them. The data were obtained in a study of PD-1 blockade in classical Hodgkin lymphoma. Study-wide findings and caveats: Baseline TCR diversity was reportedly lower in newly diagnosed patients than in healthy donors. It was reported as lower still in relapsed/refractory patients. The causes of the repertoire differences, possibly disease activity or prior therapy, remain undefined.

The sample's time point: newly diagnosed, previously untreated cHL patient sample. Thawed PBMCs underwent magnetic negative selection to yield purified CD4+ T cells. PBMCs representing newly diagnosed, untreated classical Hodgkin lymphoma functioned as the comparison. The data were produced by immunoSEQ multiplex PCR, yet TCRdb's version contains in-frame clones alone and is incomplete. The sample includes under 35,000 clones, about 85% of them seen just once. The sample comprised CD4+ T cells from blood. This rearrangement joins TRBV7-6 to TRBJ2-2, with D possibly matching TRBD2 (6 bases). This sequence originates from a human donor with classical Hodgkin lymphoma. In nucleotides, the CDR3 is TGTGCCAGCAGCTTAGCTAGCGGAAGAGCCGGGGAGCTGTTTTTT. Translated, it gives CASSLASGRAGELFF.